This TCR beta chain was recorded in a study of blood T cell repertoires in COVID-19 (dated by TCRdb to the early 2020s). About the study as a whole: The collaborator samples originated in the United States, Italy and Spain and spanned the acute and convalescent phases of COVID-19. The prospective study material was composed of cDNA or gDNA derived from T cells, B-cell-depleted T cells, or PBMCs. Deeply sampled blood TCRbeta repertoires from subjects exposed to, actively infected with, or recovered from COVID-19 were included in the dataset. The repertoires were released in a freely available public database intended as a resource for research on the immune response to SARS-CoV-2. The samples were drawn from two sources: the first 160 participants of the ongoing ImmuneRACE study, and approximately 1,300 subjects contributed by 6 global collaborators. The sample metadata nearly always contained a de-identified subject ID, COVID-19 status, age in years and sex. Where HLA class I and class II types were available, the types were taken from metadata supplied by the sample provider, not from assay-based typing.

Turning to this clone: What antigen it recognizes has not been identified. Base qualities are not at hand, and no much larger clone is one base apart.

What the work shows at the level of the full study, not this receptor alone: Clinical and demographic metadata were provided uncurated, with the amount varying by source and participant.

For this chain, trimming is 5 bases at the V end and 3 bases at the J end, and the number of junction bases without a gene match is 3. The CDR3 contains 14 residues, cysteine and phenylalanine counted. Only the CDR3 DNA stays, 42 bases, in frame from base 1. The germline V gene yields SGHDN for CDR1 and FVKESK for CDR2. The immunoSEQ Assay, a bias-controlled multiplex PCR, was used to amplify TCRbeta CDR3 regions from genomic DNA. The study's processing was this. The number of nucleated cells in each sample was estimated by amplification of reference gene primers within the assay. To quantify the absolute abundance of each unique TCRbeta CDR3 rearrangement, sequence reads were collapsed and filtered. Productive Simpson clonality was computed per sample as the square root of Simpson's diversity index over productive rearrangements. TCRdb carries this immuneACCESS record with in-frame sequences only. Its versions omit some clonotypes, under half of them owing to an unresolved V gene in the studies checked, with the rest unexplained. V and J calls and clone size are copied from that table; D and trimming were computed from the DNA. For this sample the table gives some 130,000 clones, of which more than 90% were detected only once. Of the sample, about 4% is held by the ten largest clones.

The collaborating institutions used their own protocols to collect whole blood in K2EDTA tubes. Collaborator samples were shipped for TCRbeta analysis as frozen whole blood, isolated PBMCs, or DNA extracted from either sample type. Input material: peripheral blood. This TCR came from a middle-aged man with active COVID-19. The rearranged segments are TRBV14 and TRBJ2-1; 8 of the junction bases match TRBD2. Here the CDR3 is given as CASSLAGSYNEQFF. The sequenced DNA: TGTGCCAGCAGCTTAGCGGGGAGCTACAATGAGCAGTTCTTC.